This note documents a single T cell receptor beta chain sequence. The target antigen is unknown. Germline assignment: CDR1 MRHNA and CDR2 SNTAGT. The length of the CDR3 is 14 residues. J was trimmed by 8 bases and V by 2 bases; bases with no gene match: 5. This sample is part of a study of yellow fever vaccine responses in identical twins. One entry per CDR3 protein results from TCRdb running MiXCR on the RT-PCR reads. The table shows more than 10,000 distinct CDR3 sequences, with roughly four fifths occurring only once. Regarding the study as a whole: A vaccine T cell response that seemed partly convergent and partly personalized was reported in twins.

The source material was T cells from blood (PBMCs), unsorted or a sorted subset (not recorded which), sampled before or after yellow fever vaccination (not recorded which). The clonotype comes from a woman under 30 who received the yellow fever vaccine. The V and J genes are TRBV6-4 and TRBJ1-2; 10 nucleotides agree with TRBD1. The CDR3 protein is CASSDGTGDQGYTF. In nucleotides, the CDR3 is TGTGCCAGCAGTGACGGGACAGGGGACCAAGGCTACACCTTC.